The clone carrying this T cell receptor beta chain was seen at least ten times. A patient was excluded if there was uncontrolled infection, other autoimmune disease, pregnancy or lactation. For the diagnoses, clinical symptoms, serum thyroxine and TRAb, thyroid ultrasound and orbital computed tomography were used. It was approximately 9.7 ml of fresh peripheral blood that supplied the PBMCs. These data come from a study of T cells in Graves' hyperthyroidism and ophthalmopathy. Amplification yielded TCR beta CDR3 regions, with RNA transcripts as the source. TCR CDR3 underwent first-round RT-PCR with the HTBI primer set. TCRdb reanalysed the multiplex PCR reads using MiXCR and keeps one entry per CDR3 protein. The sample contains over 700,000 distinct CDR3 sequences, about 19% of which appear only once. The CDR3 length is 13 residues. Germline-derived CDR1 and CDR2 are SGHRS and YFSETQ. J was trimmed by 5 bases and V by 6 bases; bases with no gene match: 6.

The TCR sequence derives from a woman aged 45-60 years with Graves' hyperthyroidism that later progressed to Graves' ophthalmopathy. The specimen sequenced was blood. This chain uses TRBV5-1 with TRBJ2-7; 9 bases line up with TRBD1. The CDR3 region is CASTGTGTHEQYF. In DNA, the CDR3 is TGCGCCAGCACCGGGACAGGGACCCACGAGCAGTACTTC.